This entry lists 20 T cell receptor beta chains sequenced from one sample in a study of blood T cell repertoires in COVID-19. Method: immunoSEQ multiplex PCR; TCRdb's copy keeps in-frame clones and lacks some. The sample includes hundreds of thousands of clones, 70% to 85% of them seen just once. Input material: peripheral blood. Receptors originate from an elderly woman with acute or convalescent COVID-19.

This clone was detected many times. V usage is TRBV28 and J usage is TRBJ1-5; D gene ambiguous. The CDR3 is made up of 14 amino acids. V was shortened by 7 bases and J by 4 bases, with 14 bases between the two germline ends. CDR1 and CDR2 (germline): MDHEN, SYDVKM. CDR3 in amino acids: CASTRAAPNQPQHF. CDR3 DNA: TGTGCCAGCACGAGGGCAGCCCCTAATCAGCCCCAGCATTTT.

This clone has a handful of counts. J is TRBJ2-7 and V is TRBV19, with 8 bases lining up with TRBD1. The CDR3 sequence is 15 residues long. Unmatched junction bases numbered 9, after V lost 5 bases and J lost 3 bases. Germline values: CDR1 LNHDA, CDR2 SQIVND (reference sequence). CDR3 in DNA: TGTGCCAGTAGTGACGACAGGGGAGGAATCTACGAGCAGTACTTC. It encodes CASSDDRGGIYEQYF.

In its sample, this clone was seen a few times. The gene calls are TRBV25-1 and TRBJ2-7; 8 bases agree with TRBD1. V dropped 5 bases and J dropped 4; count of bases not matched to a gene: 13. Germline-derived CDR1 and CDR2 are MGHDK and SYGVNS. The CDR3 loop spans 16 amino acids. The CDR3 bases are TGTGCCAGCAGTCCTTGGGGGCAGGGGGCTTTTTACGAGCAGTACTTC. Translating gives CASSPWGQGAFYEQYF.

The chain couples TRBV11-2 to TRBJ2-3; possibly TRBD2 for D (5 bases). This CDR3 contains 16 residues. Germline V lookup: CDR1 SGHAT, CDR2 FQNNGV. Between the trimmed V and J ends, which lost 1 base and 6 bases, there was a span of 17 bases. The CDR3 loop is CASSLAGGPRRDTQYF. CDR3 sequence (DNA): TGTGCCAGCAGCTTAGCTGGCGGACCCCGGAGGGATACGCAGTATTTT.

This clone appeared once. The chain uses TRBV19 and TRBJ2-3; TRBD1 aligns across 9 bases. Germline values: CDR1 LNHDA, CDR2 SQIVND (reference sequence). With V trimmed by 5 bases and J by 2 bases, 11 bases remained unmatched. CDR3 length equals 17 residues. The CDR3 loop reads CASSPDRGTAFTDTQYF. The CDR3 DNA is TGTGCCAGTAGTCCCGACAGGGGGACAGCATTCACAGATACGCAGTATTTT.

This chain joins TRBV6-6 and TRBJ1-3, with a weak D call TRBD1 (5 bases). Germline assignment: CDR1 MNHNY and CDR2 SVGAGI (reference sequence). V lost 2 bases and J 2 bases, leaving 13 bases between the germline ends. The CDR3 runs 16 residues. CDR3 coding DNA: TGTGCCAGCAGTTACGAAGCAGGGAGGACTGGAAACACCATATATTTT. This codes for CASSYEAGRTGNTIYF.

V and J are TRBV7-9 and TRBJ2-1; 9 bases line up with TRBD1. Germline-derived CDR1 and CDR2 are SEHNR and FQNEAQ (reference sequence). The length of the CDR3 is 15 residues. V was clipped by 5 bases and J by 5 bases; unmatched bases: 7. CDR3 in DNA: TGTGCCAGCAGCACTAAAGGGACAGGGAACAATGAGCAGTTCTTC. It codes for CASSTKGTGNNEQFF.

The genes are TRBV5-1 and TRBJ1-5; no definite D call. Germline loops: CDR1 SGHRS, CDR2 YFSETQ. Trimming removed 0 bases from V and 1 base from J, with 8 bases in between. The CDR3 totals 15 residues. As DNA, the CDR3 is TGCGCCAGCAGCTTGGACGCGGGGAGCAATCAGCCCCAGCATTTT. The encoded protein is CASSLDAGSNQPQHF.

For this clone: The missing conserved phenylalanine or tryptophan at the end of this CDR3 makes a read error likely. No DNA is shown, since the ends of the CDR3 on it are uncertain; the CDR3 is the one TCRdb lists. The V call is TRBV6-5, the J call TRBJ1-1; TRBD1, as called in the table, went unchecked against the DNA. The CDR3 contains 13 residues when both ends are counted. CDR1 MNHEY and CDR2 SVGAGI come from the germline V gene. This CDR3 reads CASSYSGTGSAVL.

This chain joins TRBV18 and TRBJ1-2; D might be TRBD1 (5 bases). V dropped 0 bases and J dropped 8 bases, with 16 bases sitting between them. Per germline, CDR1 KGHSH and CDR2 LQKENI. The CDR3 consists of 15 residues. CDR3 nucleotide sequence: TGTGCCAGCTCACCACCTTACGACAGCCCTAAGGGCTACACCTTC. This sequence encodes CASSPPYDSPKGYTF.

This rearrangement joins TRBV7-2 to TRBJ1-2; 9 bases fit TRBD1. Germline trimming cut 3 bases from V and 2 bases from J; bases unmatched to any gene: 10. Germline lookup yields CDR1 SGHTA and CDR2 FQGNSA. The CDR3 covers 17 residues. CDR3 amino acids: CASSFDRTGGLNYGYTF. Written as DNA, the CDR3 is TGTGCCAGCAGCTTCGATAGAACAGGGGGCCTGAACTATGGCTACACCTTC.

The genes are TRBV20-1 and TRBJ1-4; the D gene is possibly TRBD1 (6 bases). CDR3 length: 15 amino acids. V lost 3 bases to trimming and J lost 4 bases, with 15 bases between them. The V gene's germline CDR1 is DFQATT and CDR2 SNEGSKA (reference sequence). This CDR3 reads CSASAGGPDNEKLFF. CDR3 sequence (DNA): TGCAGTGCTAGTGCTGGGGGCCCCGATAATGAAAAACTGTTTTTT.

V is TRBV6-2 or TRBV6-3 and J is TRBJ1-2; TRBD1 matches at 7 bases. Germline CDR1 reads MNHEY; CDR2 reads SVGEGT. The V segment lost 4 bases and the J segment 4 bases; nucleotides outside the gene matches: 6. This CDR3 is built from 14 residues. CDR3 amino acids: CASSSDSGGYGYTF. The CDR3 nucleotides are TGTGCCAGCAGTTCAGACTCAGGGGGCTATGGCTACACCTTC.

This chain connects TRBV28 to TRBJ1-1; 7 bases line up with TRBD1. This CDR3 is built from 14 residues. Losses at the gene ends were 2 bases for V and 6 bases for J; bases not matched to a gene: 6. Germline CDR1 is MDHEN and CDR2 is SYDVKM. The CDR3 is CASSLGSRGAEAFF. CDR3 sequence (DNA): TGTGCCAGCAGTTTAGGATCCAGGGGGGCTGAAGCTTTCTTT.

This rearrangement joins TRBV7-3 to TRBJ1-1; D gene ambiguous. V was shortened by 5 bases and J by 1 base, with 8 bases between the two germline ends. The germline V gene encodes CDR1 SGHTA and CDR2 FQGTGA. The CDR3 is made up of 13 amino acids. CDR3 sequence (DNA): TGTGCCAGCAGCGTGGCAGGGAACACTGAAGCTTTCTTT. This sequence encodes CASSVAGNTEAFF.

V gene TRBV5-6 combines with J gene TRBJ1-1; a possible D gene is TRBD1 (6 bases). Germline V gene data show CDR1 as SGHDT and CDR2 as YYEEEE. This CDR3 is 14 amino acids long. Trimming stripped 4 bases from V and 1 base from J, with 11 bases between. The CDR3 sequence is CASSTGHSNTEAFF. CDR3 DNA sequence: TGTGCCAGCAGCACGGGACACTCGAACACTGAAGCTTTCTTT.

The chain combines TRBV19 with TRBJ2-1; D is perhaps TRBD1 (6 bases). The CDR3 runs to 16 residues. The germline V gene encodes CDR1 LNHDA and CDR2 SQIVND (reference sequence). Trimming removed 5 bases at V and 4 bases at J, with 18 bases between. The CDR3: CASSAPNRVGYNEQFF. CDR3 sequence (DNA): TGTGCCAGTAGTGCTCCCAACAGGGTTGGGTACAATGAGCAGTTCTTC.

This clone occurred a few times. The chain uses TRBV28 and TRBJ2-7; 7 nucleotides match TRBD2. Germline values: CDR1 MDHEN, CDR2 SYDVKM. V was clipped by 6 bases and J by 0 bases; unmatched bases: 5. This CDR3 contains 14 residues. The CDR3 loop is CASSSGTVSYEQYF. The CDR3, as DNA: TGTGCCAGCAGCAGCGGGACGGTCTCCTACGAGCAGTACTTC.

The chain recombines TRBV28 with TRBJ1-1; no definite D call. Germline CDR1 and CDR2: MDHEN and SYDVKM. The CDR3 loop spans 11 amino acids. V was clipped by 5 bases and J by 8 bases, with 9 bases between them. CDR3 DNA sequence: TGTGCCAGCAGTCCCCTGGGCGAAGCTTTCTTT. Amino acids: CASSPLGEAFF.

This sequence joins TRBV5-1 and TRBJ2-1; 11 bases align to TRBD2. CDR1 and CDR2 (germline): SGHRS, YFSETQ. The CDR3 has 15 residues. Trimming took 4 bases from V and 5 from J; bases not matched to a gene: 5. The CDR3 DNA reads TGCGCCAGCAGCGAACTAGCGGGGGTCAACAATGAGCAGTTCTTC. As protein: CASSELAGVNNEQFF.